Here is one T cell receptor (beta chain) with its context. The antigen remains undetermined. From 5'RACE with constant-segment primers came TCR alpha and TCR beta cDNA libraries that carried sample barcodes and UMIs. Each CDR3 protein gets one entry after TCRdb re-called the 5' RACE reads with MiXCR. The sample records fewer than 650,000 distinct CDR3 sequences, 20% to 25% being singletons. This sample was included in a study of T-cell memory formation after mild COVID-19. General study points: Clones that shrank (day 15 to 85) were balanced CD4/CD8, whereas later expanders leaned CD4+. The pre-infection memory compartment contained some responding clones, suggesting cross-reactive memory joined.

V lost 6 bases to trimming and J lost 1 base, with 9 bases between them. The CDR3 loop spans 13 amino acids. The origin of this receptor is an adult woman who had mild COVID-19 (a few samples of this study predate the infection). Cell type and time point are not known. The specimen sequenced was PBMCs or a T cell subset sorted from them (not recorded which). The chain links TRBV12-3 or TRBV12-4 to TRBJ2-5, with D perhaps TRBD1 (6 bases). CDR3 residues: CASRRQVQETQYF. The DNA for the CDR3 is TGTGCCAGCAGGCGACAGGTCCAAGAGACCCAGTACTTC.